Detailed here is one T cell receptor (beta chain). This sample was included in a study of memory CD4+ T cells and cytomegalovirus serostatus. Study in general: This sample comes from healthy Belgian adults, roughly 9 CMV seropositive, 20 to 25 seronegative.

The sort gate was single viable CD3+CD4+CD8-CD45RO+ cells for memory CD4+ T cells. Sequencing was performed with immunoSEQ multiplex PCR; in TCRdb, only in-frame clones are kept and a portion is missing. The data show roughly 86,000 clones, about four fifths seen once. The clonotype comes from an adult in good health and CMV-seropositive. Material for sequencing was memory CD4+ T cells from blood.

The CDR3 here is CASTGLGPRGTNTQYF. Written as DNA, the CDR3 is TGTGCCAGCACCGGCTTGGGTCCCCGGGGGACGAATACGCAGTATTTT. V usage is TRBV5-4 and J usage is TRBJ2-3; D is perhaps TRBD2 (6 bases). V shed 6 bases and J shed 7 bases, with 24 bases lying between them. This CDR3 spans 16 amino acids. Germline CDR1 is SGHNT and CDR2 is YYREEE (reference sequence).